These T cell receptor beta chains were read from a single sample in a study of T cell responses to AZD1222 COVID-19 vaccine. Method: immunoSEQ multiplex PCR; TCRdb's copy keeps in-frame clones and lacks some. The profile covers about 150,000 clones, with 91% appearing a single time and 3.8% taken by the ten largest. The sequenced sample was peripheral blood, obtained 28 days after the second AZD1222 dose. These receptors originate from an adult who received the AZD1222 COVID-19 vaccine. Both conserved end residues are part of each CDR3. Each record gives: CDR3 length, V gene, D gene, clone size, J gene, CDR3 DNA, CDR3 protein. The D gene is left open where the match is weak. Size is stated for part of the rows, as once, few or many counts, or as a class when the clone is expanded.

length: 12; V: TRBV9; D: -; size: -; J: TRBJ1-2; DNA: TGTGCCAGCAGCGCCTCGATCTATGGCTACACCTTC; CDR3: CASSASIYGYTF
length: 16; V: TRBV3-1/TRBV3-2; D: TRBD2; size: -; J: TRBJ2-1; DNA: TGTGCCAGCAGCAATTCCGGGACTAGACGCGGAGATGAGCAGTTCTTC; CDR3: CASSNSGTRRGDEQFF
length: 10; V: TRBV11-3; D: -; size: -; J: TRBJ2-7; DNA: TGTGCCAGCAGCAAGGACGAGCAGTACTTC; CDR3: CASSKDEQYF
length: 10; V: TRBV30; D: -; size: -; J: TRBJ2-7; DNA: TGTGCCTGGAGGCGAGGGAACACGTACTTC; CDR3: CAWRRGNTYF
length: 12; V: TRBV27; D: -; size: -; J: TRBJ2-7; DNA: TGTGCCAGCAGTTTCCCGGGGAGCTCGCAGTACTTC; CDR3: CASSFPGSSQYF
length: 14; V: TRBV7-8; D: TRBD1; size: once; J: TRBJ2-7; DNA: TGTGCCAGCAGCTTAATACAGGGGGCCTACGAGCAGTACTTC; CDR3: CASSLIQGAYEQYF
length: 14; V: TRBV3-1/TRBV3-2; D: -; size: -; J: TRBJ1-6; DNA: TGTGCCAGCAGCCAAAGCGGGGGGTTCCTCCCCCTCCACTTT; CDR3: CASSQSGGFLPLHF
length: 11; V: TRBV20-1; D: -; size: -; J: TRBJ1-1; DNA: TGCAGTGCTAGTACAGGAAAAGGAGCTTTCTTT; CDR3: CSASTGKGAFF
length: 15; V: TRBV11-3; D: -; size: -; J: TRBJ2-3; DNA: TGTGCCAGCAGCCCCCGGACAGACCTCACAGATACGCAGTATTTT; CDR3: CASSPRTDLTDTQYF
length: 16; V: TRBV4-1; D: -; size: -; J: TRBJ2-1; DNA: TGCGCCAGCAGCCAACCGGGAAGAGCCATTTACAATGAGCAGTTCTTC; CDR3: CASSQPGRAIYNEQFF
length: 11; V: TRBV24-1; D: -; size: -; J: TRBJ2-1; DNA: TGTGCCACCAGTGATTTCAATGAGCAGTTCTTC; CDR3: CATSDFNEQFF
length: 15; V: TRBV19; D: TRBD2; size: -; J: TRBJ2-1; DNA: TGTGCCAGTAGCCTTACTAGCGGGGATTACAATGAGCAGTTCTTC; CDR3: CASSLTSGDYNEQFF
length: 15; V: TRBV14; D: -; size: -; J: TRBJ1-2; DNA: TGTGCCAGCAGCCAAGATTGGGTGGCCACCGGTGGCTACACCTTC; CDR3: CASSQDWVATGGYTF
length: 14; V: TRBV9; D: -; size: -; J: TRBJ2-5; DNA: TGTGCCAGCAGCGTAAACTTAAGGGGGGGTGACCAGTACTTC; CDR3: CASSVNLRGGDQYF